The following is a T cell receptor (beta chain) sequence with its context. Its antigen target is currently unknown. No much larger clone exists at a distance of one base, and base qualities are not known. V loses 4 bases, J loses 3 bases, and the germline ends lie 9 bases apart. CDR1 and CDR2, looked up from the germline V gene, are LGHNA and YNFKEQ. The CDR3 runs 13 amino acids, cysteine and phenylalanine included. Only the CDR3 DNA is retained, 39 bases long and in frame from the first base. This specimen belongs to a study of blood T cell repertoires in COVID-19 (dated by TCRdb to 2020 to 2021). Concerning the study at large: Samples covering the acute and convalescent phases of COVID-19 were provided by collaborators in the United States, Italy and Spain. The material from the prospective study consisted of cDNA or gDNA derived from T cells, B-cell-depleted T cells, or PBMCs. Where available, HLA class I and class II types were taken from metadata supplied by the sample provider and were not determined by assay-based typing. Deeply sampled blood TCRbeta repertoires from subjects exposed to, actively infected with, or recovered from COVID-19 were included in the dataset. The samples were drawn from two sources: the first 160 participants of the ongoing ImmuneRACE study, and 1,000 to 1,500 subjects contributed by 6 global collaborators. A de-identified subject ID, COVID-19 status, age in years and sex were almost always included in the sample metadata. A freely available public database, intended as a resource for researchers studying the immune response to SARS-CoV-2, is where the repertoires were released.

TCRbeta CDR3 regions were amplified from genomic DNA using the immunoSEQ Assay, a bias-controlled multiplex PCR. The original methods were these. The number of nucleated cells in each sample was estimated from the amplification of reference gene primers within the assay. Sequence reads were collapsed and filtered to measure the absolute abundance of every unique TCRbeta CDR3 rearrangement. For each sample, productive Simpson clonality was calculated as the square root of Simpson's diversity index across productive rearrangements. This is the immuneACCESS table as TCRdb keeps it, with only in-frame sequences that have V and J called. A part of the clones is gone; compared with another copy, unresolved V genes explain less than half, and the rest is unexplained. For V, J and clone size, that table is used; D and trimming come from the DNA. Across this sample there are about 180,000 clones, with 88% seen only once. 3.5% to 5% of the sample lies in the top ten.

Each collaborating institution followed its own protocols to collect whole blood in K2EDTA tubes. For TCRbeta analysis, collaborators shipped samples as frozen whole blood, isolated PBMCs, or DNA extracted from either of those sample types. Overall study outcomes, separate from this receptor: Clinical and demographic metadata were provided uncurated, with the amount varying by source and participant.

The clonotype originates from a woman aged 25 to 39 with acute or convalescent COVID-19. The material sequenced was peripheral blood. The chain was built from TRBV4-2 and TRBJ1-2; TRBD1 could be the D gene, as 6 bases match. The CDR3 region has the sequence CASSPRQDYGYTF. The DNA sequence is as follows: TGTGCCAGCAGCCCCCGACAGGACTATGGCTACACCTTC.